Ten or more counts support the clone carrying this T cell receptor beta chain. What it binds is not known. This specimen comes from a study of CD8 T cells in ankylosing spondylitis. MiXCR, run by TCRdb on the 5' RACE reads, gives a single entry per CDR3 protein. The sample has roughly 130,000 distinct CDR3 sequences; around 7% are singletons. Germline CDR1 and CDR2: SGHTA and FQGTGA. J lost 1 base, V lost 5 bases, and 6 bases had no gene match. CDR3 length equals 18 residues. Whole-study results and caveats: There was reportedly significant enrichment of clones that were disease-linked in matched ankylosing spondylitis synovial fluid.

The sample comprised blood, either unsorted or a sorted T cell fraction (not recorded which). This rearrangement joins TRBV7-3 to TRBJ2-2, with 14 bases identical to TRBD2. This clonotype was sampled from a male donor with ankylosing spondylitis or in good health (not recorded which). In DNA form, the CDR3 reads TGTGCCAGCAGCCGACTAGGACTAGCGGGGGGGAACACCGGGGAGCTGTTTTTT. Protein sequence: CASSRLGLAGGNTGELFF. The whole variable domain, remainder taken from reference TRBV7-3 and TRBJ2-2, is GAGVSQTPSNKVTEKGKYVELRCDPISGHTALYWYRQSLGQGPEFLIYFQGTGAADDSGLPNDRFFAVRPEGSVSTLKIQRTERGDSAVYLCASSRLGLAGGNTGELFFGEGSRLTVL.